These T cell receptor beta chains were read from a single sample in a study of T cell responses to AZD1222 COVID-19 vaccine. Data came from immunoSEQ multiplex PCR; TCRdb stores just in-frame clones and leaves some out. The sample carries 200,000 to 250,000 clones, around 94% recorded once. Source: peripheral blood, taken 28 days after the second dose of the MenACWY control vaccine. The source is an adult who received the MenACWY meningococcal vaccine as a control. The CDR3 runs from the conserved cysteine through the conserved F or W. The D gene is left open where the match is weak. The size field is filled for only some rows; it gives once, few, many or a size class.

>TRBV27|TRBJ2-7|TRBD1|-
TGTGCCAGCAGTCCGGGACAGGTGGCCTACGAGCAGTACTTC
CASSPGQVAYEQYF
>TRBV7-2|TRBJ1-6|-|-
TGTGCCAGCAGCTTACAGCCTGCCGCCTCACCCCTCCACTTT
CASSLQPAASPLHF
>TRBV19|TRBJ1-6|TRBD1|once
TGTGCCAGTAGTTTACTCGGGACAGGGGGGAGCTCACCCCTCCACTTT
CASSLLGTGGSSPLHF
>TRBV3-1/TRBV3-2|TRBJ2-5|TRBD2|-
TGTGCCAGCAGCCAAGAGCCGGGACTAGCGGGGAAGGAGACCCAGTACTTC
CASSQEPGLAGKETQYF
>TRBV9|TRBJ1-2|-|once
TGTGCCAGCAGCGGGAACAGGGAGAGCAACTATGGCTACACCTTC
CASSGNRESNYGYTF
>TRBV18|TRBJ1-1|TRBD1|once
TGTGCCAGCTCACCAGGGACAGGACGTTCCGGCACTGAAGCTTTCTTT
CASSPGTGRSGTEAFF
>TRBV4-2|TRBJ1-1|-|-
TGTGCCAGCAGCCAAGATAGGGGGTCAAGGACTGAAGCTTTCTTT
CASSQDRGSRTEAFF
>TRBV28|TRBJ1-4|TRBD1|-
TGTGCCAGCAGTTCCTCCGGGACAGGCGAGGAAAAACTGTTTTTT
CASSSSGTGEEKLFF
>TRBV28|TRBJ2-5|TRBD1|-
TGTGCCAGCAGTTTGATCGTTCCGGGACAGGGAGGGTCCAATGGGGAGACCCAGTACTTC
CASSLIVPGQGGSNGETQYF
>TRBV13|TRBJ2-7|TRBD1|once
TGTGCCAGCAGCTCCGGGACAGGTTCCTACGAGCAGTACTTC
CASSSGTGSYEQYF
>TRBV6-5|TRBJ1-3|-|-
TGTGCCAGCAGTAGACAGCTAGGCTCTGGAAACACCATATATTTT
CASSRQLGSGNTIYF
>TRBV5-1|TRBJ1-6|-|-
TGCGCCAGCAGCTTGGGGCAGACTAGCTCCTATAATTCACCCCTCCACTTT
CASSLGQTSSYNSPLHF
>TRBV10-3|TRBJ1-1|TRBD1|-
TGTGCCATCACTTCCGGGACAGGGGGTTTCGCTGAAGCTTTCTTT
CAITSGTGGFAEAFF
>TRBV7-9|TRBJ2-6|-|-
TGTGCCAGCAGCCGACAGTCCTCTGGGGCCAACGTCCTGACTTTC
CASSRQSSGANVLTF
>TRBV5-1|TRBJ1-1|-|-
TGCGCCAGCAGCTGGAAACAGGGTAACACTGAAGCTTTCTTT
CASSWKQGNTEAFF
>TRBV9|TRBJ1-3|-|-
TGTGCCAGCAGCGAACAGGGAACTGGAAACACCATATATTTT
CASSEQGTGNTIYF
>TRBV19|TRBJ1-2|-|-
TGTGCCAGTAGTATGAGGAGGGAAGGCGGCTACACCTTC
CASSMRREGGYTF
>TRBV29-1|TRBJ2-3|TRBD1|-
TGCAGCGTGAACAGGGGGTCAGATACGCAGTATTTT
CSVNRGSDTQYF
>TRBV5-6|TRBJ2-1|-|-
TGTGCCAGCAGCTTGGTGGCGGGGAACCTCAATGAGCAGTTCTTC
CASSLVAGNLNEQFF
>TRBV28|TRBJ2-1|TRBD1|-
TGTGCCAGCAGTCGGACAGGAGAATACAATGAGCAGTTCTTC
CASSRTGEYNEQFF
>TRBV24-1|TRBJ1-2|-|-
TGTGCCACCAGTGATTTTTTGGGGACACTCCGATCGCATGGCTACACCTTC
CATSDFLGTLRSHGYTF
>TRBV9|TRBJ2-1|TRBD2|-
TGTGCCAGCAGCGTAGCAGCGGGGGGCTTCTACAATGAGCAGTTCTTC
CASSVAAGGFYNEQFF
>TRBV9|TRBJ1-1|-|-
TGTGCCAGCAGCGTAGGCCCGGGCGCTGAAGCTTTCTTT
CASSVGPGAEAFF
>TRBV7-8|TRBJ2-7|TRBD1|once
TGTGCCAGCAGCTTACTAACGGGACAGGGGACGAGCTCCTACGAGCAGTACTTC
CASSLLTGQGTSSYEQYF
>TRBV7-8|TRBJ1-1|-|-
TGTGCCAGCAGCCCCCGCATGGGGGGAACTGAAGCTTTCTTT
CASSPRMGGTEAFF
>TRBV5-1|TRBJ2-2|TRBD2|-
TGCGCCAGCAGCTGGAGACTAGCGGGAAACACCGGGGAGCTGTTTTTT
CASSWRLAGNTGELFF
>TRBV30|TRBJ2-5|-|-
TGTGCCTGGAACCAGGCTGAGACCCAGTACTTC
CAWNQAETQYF
>TRBV27|TRBJ2-7|TRBD1|-
TGTGCCAGCAGTTTATCATCCATTCTACCGGGACAGGGTTGGAACGAGCAGTACTTC
CASSLSSILPGQGWNEQYF
>TRBV6-5|TRBJ2-7|-|-
TGTGCCAGCCACCCTGCAGACAGTGTCTCCTACGAGCAGTACTTC
CASHPADSVSYEQYF
>TRBV5-1|TRBJ2-3|-|-
TGCGCCAGCACCCCGCAGGGTGGCACAGATACGCAGTATTTT
CASTPQGGTDTQYF
>TRBV16|TRBJ1-5|-|-
TGTGCCAGCAGCCAAAGTTTGGGCAGCAATCAGCCCCAGCATTTT
CASSQSLGSNQPQHF
>TRBV27|TRBJ1-6|-|-
TGTGCCAGCAAGCGAGCAGGGAGGGTACATTCACCCCTCCACTTT
CASKRAGRVHSPLHF
>TRBV11-2|TRBJ1-6|-|-
TGTGCCAGCAGCTTAGAGGACGAGGCAGACAGCTCCTATAATTCACCCCTCCACTTT
CASSLEDEADSSYNSPLHF
>TRBV3-1/TRBV3-2|TRBJ2-5|-|-
TGTGCCAGCAGCCAAGACCAGGGGCAGACCCAGTACTTC
CASSQDQGQTQYF
>TRBV5-1|TRBJ1-3|TRBD1|-
TGCGCCAGCAGCTTGGGGGGGACAGTTGGAAACACCATATATTTT
CASSLGGTVGNTIYF
>TRBV9|TRBJ1-5|TRBD1|-
TGTGCCAGCAGCGTAGCTGGGACAGGGGATCAGCCCCAGCATTTT
CASSVAGTGDQPQHF
>TRBV3-1/TRBV3-2|TRBJ1-2|-|-
TGTGCCAGCAGCCAAGTACCAGCGAACTATGGCTACACCTTC
CASSQVPANYGYTF
>TRBV7-2|TRBJ2-1|TRBD2|-
TGTGCCAGCAGCTTAGCCCAGCGGGAGGACTCCTACAATGAGCAGTTCTTC
CASSLAQREDSYNEQFF
>TRBV28|TRBJ1-4|-|-
TGTGCCAGCAGTAGGGGGGGGCGTAAACTGTTTTTT
CASSRGGRKLFF
>TRBV6-5|TRBJ1-1|-|-
TGTGCCAGCAGTAGACAGAACACTGAAGCTTTCTTT
CASSRQNTEAFF
>TRBV27|TRBJ2-3|TRBD2|-
TGTGCCAGCAGCCCAGGGACTAGCGGGGACTATAGCACAGATACGCAGTATTTT
CASSPGTSGDYSTDTQYF
>TRBV5-6|TRBJ1-2|-|-
TGTGCCAGCAGCCCCGGGGCGGAGAACTATGGCTACACCTTC
CASSPGAENYGYTF
>TRBV6-5|TRBJ2-7|-|-
TGTGCCAGCAGTCTAGTTCTAGGGACGGGGGAGCAGTACTTC
CASSLVLGTGEQYF
>TRBV30|TRBJ1-2|-|-
TGTGCCTGGAGTGACCTCCTCCATACCGTCTACACCTTC
CAWSDLLHTVYTF
>TRBV5-1|TRBJ1-3|TRBD1|-
TGCGCCAGCCAGAGACAGGGTACTGGAAACACCATATATTTT
CASQRQGTGNTIYF
>TRBV30|TRBJ2-1|-|-
TGTGCCTGGAGTGGAGGGGGGCCTAGCGGTTATGAGCAGTTCTTC
CAWSGGGPSGYEQFF
>TRBV5-1|TRBJ1-1|TRBD1|once
TGCGCCAGCGGGGCCGACAGGGGAGGAACTGAAGCTTTCTTT
CASGADRGGTEAFF